Following are 26 T cell receptor beta chains from one sample sequenced in a study of CD39 and CD103 CD8 tumor-infiltrating T cells. Libraries were prepared by immunoSEQ multiplex PCR; TCRdb keeps only in-frame clonotypes and omits some of them. This sample has some 7,000 clones, with around 69% found just once. Material: CD8+ T cells sorted from blood. Subset meaning: total memory CD8 T cells (CD45RA-CCR7+/-) from blood or uninvolved lymph node. The receptors shown here come from a human donor with head and neck squamous cell carcinoma.

This clone appeared a few times. The chain combines TRBV2 with TRBJ1-2; no clear D. The CDR3 is 13 amino acids. Germline V gives CDR1 SNHLY, CDR2 FYNNEI. The CDR3 reads CASGLLANYGYTF. CDR3 nucleotide sequence: TGTGCTTCCGGACTACTAGCTAACTATGGCTACACCTTC.

In its sample, this clone was seen once. The chain has TRBV27 and TRBJ1-2; D call uncertain. Per germline, CDR1 MNHEY and CDR2 SMNVEV (reference sequence). This CDR3 is built from 11 residues. The V end was cut by 4 bases, the J end by 8 bases, with 8 bases between. This chain's CDR3 is CASSSGGGYTF. The CDR3 nucleotides read TGTGCCAGCAGTTCGGGTGGAGGCTACACCTTC.

The genes are TRBV7-8 and TRBJ2-1; tentative D call: TRBD1 (6 bases). CDR1 is SGHVS, CDR2 FQNEAQ, per germline. This CDR3 is 14 amino acids long. V was trimmed by 5 bases and J by 3 bases, leaving 11 bases between them. CDR3 protein: CASSEWDNYNEQFF. The CDR3 coding sequence is TGTGCCAGCAGCGAATGGGACAACTACAATGAGCAGTTCTTC.

The chain recombines TRBV28 with TRBJ2-5, with a possible D match to TRBD2 (5 bases). The CDR3 is made up of 15 amino acids. CDR1 and CDR2 from the germline V gene are MDHEN and SYDVKM. V lost 1 base and J lost 3, with 12 bases in between. The DNA for the CDR3 is TGTGCCAGCAGTTTATCCAGAAGGGAGAAAGAGACCCAGTACTTC. It yields the protein CASSLSRREKETQYF.

The chain couples TRBV6-5 to TRBJ1-1, with TRBD1 matching over 7 bases. V trimming: 5 bases; J trimming: 1 base; junction bases outside the gene matches: 7. CDR1 MNHEY and CDR2 SVGAGI come from the germline V gene. The CDR3 covers 15 residues. The CDR3 DNA sequence: TGTGCCAGCAGTACCCCCCCAGGGGGGAACACTGAAGCTTTCTTT. Protein sequence: CASSTPPGGNTEAFF.

This chain connects TRBV29-1 to TRBJ2-7; D remains unclear. V shed 0 bases and J shed 3 bases, with 9 bases lying between them. Germline V CDR1 and CDR2: SQVTM, ANQGSEA. The CDR3 is 13 residues long. CDR3 residues: CSVEDLQSYEQYF. CDR3 nucleotide sequence: TGCAGCGTTGAAGATCTACAGAGCTACGAGCAGTACTTC.

J is TRBJ1-1 and V is TRBV9, with a tentative D call TRBD1 (5 bases). Germline V gene lookup returns CDR1 SGDLS and CDR2 YYNGEE. The CDR3 totals 13 residues. V dropped 4 bases and J dropped 6 bases, with 13 bases sitting between them. The CDR3 DNA reads TGTGCCAGCAGCCCCGTGTGGGGGTCTGAAGCTTTCTTT. Translated: CASSPVWGSEAFF.

For this clone: At one boundary the junction diverges from the germline segment, which might be a read error. The chain combines TRBV9 with TRBJ1-6, with D hard to call. The CDR3 is 17 residues long. CDR1 SGDLS and CDR2 YYNGEE come from the germline V gene. Written as DNA, the CDR3 is TGTGCCAGCAGCGTAGCTGGGCAGCCCTCCGGGAATTCACTCCTCCACTTT. Amino acid sequence: CASSVAGQPSGNSLLHF.

This clone is medium-sized. V and J are TRBV6-5 and TRBJ1-1, with 8 nucleotides matching TRBD1. Germline V gene sequence: CDR1 MNHEY, CDR2 SVGAGI. J was trimmed by 7 bases and V by 2 bases; bases with no gene match: 9. The CDR3 sequence is 15 residues long. The CDR3 is CASSYLTGGMIEAFF. For the CDR3, the DNA is TGTGCCAGCAGTTACCTAACAGGGGGAATGATTGAAGCTTTCTTT.

This sequence joins TRBV27 and TRBJ2-1; 10 nucleotides agree with TRBD1. The germline CDR1 and CDR2 sequences are MNHEY and SMNVEV (reference sequence). CDR3 size: 15 residues. Unmatched junction bases numbered 6, after V lost 3 bases and J lost 7 bases. CDR3 amino acids: CASSLGTGEKNEQFF. The CDR3 DNA sequence: TGTGCCAGCAGTTTGGGGACAGGGGAGAAAAATGAGCAGTTCTTC.

This clone has more than one count but fewer than ten. The J gene is TRBJ1-3, the V gene TRBV6-5; no firm D call. Trimming took off 6 bases at V and 0 bases at J, with 9 bases between the two ends. The CDR3 runs 14 residues. Germline assignment: CDR1 MNHEY and CDR2 SVGAGI. The CDR3 spells CASSDTVSGNTIYF. CDR3 sequence (DNA): TGTGCCAGCAGCGATACAGTCTCTGGAAACACCATATATTTT.

V is TRBV28 and J is TRBJ2-7; D could derive from TRBD1 or TRBD2 (5 bases each). V was trimmed by 5 bases and J by 7 bases, leaving 18 bases between them. This CDR3 spans 14 amino acids. Germline-derived CDR1 and CDR2 are MDHEN and SYDVKM. The CDR3 loop reads CASSARGGVWEQYF. The CDR3 nucleotides are TGTGCCAGCAGTGCCCGTGGGGGAGTATGGGAGCAGTACTTC.

In this sample, this clone turned up once. The genes are TRBV5-6 and TRBJ1-2; D might be TRBD1 (6 bases). V was trimmed by 3 bases and J by 4 bases, leaving 10 bases between them. Germline V lookup: CDR1 SGHDT, CDR2 YYEEEE. The length of the CDR3 is 13 residues. The CDR3 loop is CASSWTELYGYTF. The CDR3 DNA reads as TGTGCCAGCAGCTGGACAGAGCTCTATGGCTACACCTTC.

V usage is TRBV9 and J usage is TRBJ2-7, with D maybe TRBD2 (6 bases). Trimming took 4 bases from V and 6 from J, leaving 17 bases between them. CDR3 size: 14 residues. Per the germline V gene, CDR1 is SGDLS and CDR2 is YYNGEE. This CDR3 is CASSPTGLIREQYF. CDR3 bases: TGTGCCAGCAGCCCCACCGGACTAATCCGCGAGCAGTACTTC.

This chain joins TRBV2 and TRBJ1-2; D gene unclear. The CDR3 length is 14 residues. CDR1 is SNHLY and CDR2 is FYNNEI in the germline V gene. Deletions cut 7 bases from V and 0 bases from J, with 12 bases between. CDR3 sequence (DNA): TGTGCCAGCACCGCCCAGCTCTCTAACTATGGCTACACCTTC. Translated: CASTAQLSNYGYTF.

This chain connects TRBV9 to TRBJ2-7; D tentatively reads TRBD1 or TRBD2 (5 bases each). CDR1 SGDLS and CDR2 YYNGEE come from the germline V gene. Trimming cost V 0 bases and J 0 bases, with 10 bases left between them. The CDR3 loop spans 15 amino acids. DNA for the CDR3: TGTGCCAGCAGCGTAGATCCGGGGACCTCCTACGAGCAGTACTTC. Its translation is CASSVDPGTSYEQYF.

The J gene is TRBJ2-5, the V gene TRBV4-1, with a tentative D call TRBD1 (5 bases). The J call is uncertain, as TRBJ2-7 better fits the DNA end. This CDR3 has 15 amino acids. Per germline, CDR1 MGHRA and CDR2 YSYEKL. The CDR3 DNA is TGCGCCAGCAGCCCCACTCGGCAGGGCGCCCACGAGCAGTACTTC. Its translation: CASSPTRQGAHEQYF.

The CDR3 DNA reads as TGTGCCAGCAGTTACGGTCAGATCCTCTACGAGCAGTACTTC. Protein product: CASSYGQILYEQYF. This sequence joins TRBV6-5 and TRBJ2-7; D remains ambiguous. Germline CDR1 MNHEY, CDR2 SVGAGI. This CDR3 region has 14 residues. V was clipped by 2 bases and J by 3 bases, with 11 bases between them.

The chain combines TRBV28 with TRBJ2-1; possibly TRBD1 or TRBD2 for D (5 bases each). The CDR3 sequence is 13 residues long. The V end lost 2 bases, the J end lost 10 bases, and 12 bases lay between the germline ends. Germline CDR1 MDHEN, CDR2 SYDVKM. The CDR3 DNA sequence: TGTGCCAGCAGTTTAGGGACCACCATCGAGCAGTTCTTC. Amino acids: CASSLGTTIEQFF.

The chain is built from TRBV19 and TRBJ1-6; the D is unclear. The germline V gene has CDR1 LNHDA and CDR2 SQIVND (reference sequence). This CDR3 spans 15 amino acids. Trimming cost V 1 base and J 14 bases, with 18 bases left between them. For the CDR3, the DNA is TGTGCCAGTAGTATAGGAGAAGCGGCAGGTTCTACCCTCCACTTT. It translates to CASSIGEAAGSTLHF.

The DNA of the CDR3 is TGCGCCAGCAGCCCTCGGAACTCCTACAATGAGCAGTTCTTC. This sequence encodes CASSPRNSYNEQFF. The chain links TRBV4-3 to TRBJ2-1, with D unclear. Germline V gene lookup returns CDR1 LGHNA and CDR2 YSLEER. The length of the CDR3 is 14 residues. Between the trimmed V and J ends, which lost 4 bases and 0 bases, there was a span of 7 bases.

V and J are TRBV27 and TRBJ2-2; 8 bases line up with TRBD1. Germline CDR1 MNHEY, CDR2 SMNVEV (reference sequence). The CDR3 has 13 residues. With 5 bases clipped from V and 7 bases from J, the junction kept 3 bases outside the gene matches. The CDR3 DNA reads TGTGCCAGCAGTCCGGGGACAGGCGGGGAGCTGTTTTTT. Its protein product is CASSPGTGGELFF.

This clone was picked up a small number of times. V is TRBV15 and J is TRBJ1-1, with D possibly matching TRBD1 (5 bases). The CDR3 is 13 amino acids. Germline V lookup: CDR1 LNHNV, CDR2 YYDKDF (reference sequence). Trimming took off 5 bases at V and 3 bases at J, with 10 bases between the two ends. The CDR3 spells CATSADSYTEAFF. The CDR3 DNA reads as TGTGCCACCAGCGCCGACAGCTACACTGAAGCTTTCTTT.

The chain uses TRBV28 and TRBJ2-7; 7 bases align to TRBD1. The CDR3 is 14 residues long. Germline V gene lookup returns CDR1 MDHEN and CDR2 SYDVKM. Trimming at V came to 3 bases and at J to 5 bases, leaving 7 bases not matched to a gene. The CDR3 sequence is CASSFGTAFDEQYF. CDR3 sequence (DNA): TGTGCCAGCAGTTTCGGGACAGCTTTTGACGAGCAGTACTTC.

The rearrangement uses TRBV28 and TRBJ2-2, with 7 bases fitting TRBD2. The J segment lost 0 bases and the V segment lost 4 bases, leaving 17 bases of the junction unmatched. Per the germline V gene, CDR1 is MDHEN and CDR2 is SYDVKM. The CDR3 spans 20 residues. The CDR3 spells CASSSQGGREFRSNTGELFF. CDR3 nucleotide sequence: TGTGCCAGCAGTTCTCAGGGCGGGAGAGAGTTTAGGTCGAACACCGGGGAGCTGTTTTTT.

V usage is TRBV27 and J usage is TRBJ2-7, with D perhaps TRBD2 (5 bases). Germline V CDR1 and CDR2: MNHEY, SMNVEV (reference sequence). The CDR3 spans 11 residues. The V and J ends lost 6 bases and 6 bases respectively, with 9 bases between them. The CDR3: CASRHGSEQYF. The DNA for the CDR3 is TGTGCCAGCAGACATGGGAGCGAGCAGTACTTC.